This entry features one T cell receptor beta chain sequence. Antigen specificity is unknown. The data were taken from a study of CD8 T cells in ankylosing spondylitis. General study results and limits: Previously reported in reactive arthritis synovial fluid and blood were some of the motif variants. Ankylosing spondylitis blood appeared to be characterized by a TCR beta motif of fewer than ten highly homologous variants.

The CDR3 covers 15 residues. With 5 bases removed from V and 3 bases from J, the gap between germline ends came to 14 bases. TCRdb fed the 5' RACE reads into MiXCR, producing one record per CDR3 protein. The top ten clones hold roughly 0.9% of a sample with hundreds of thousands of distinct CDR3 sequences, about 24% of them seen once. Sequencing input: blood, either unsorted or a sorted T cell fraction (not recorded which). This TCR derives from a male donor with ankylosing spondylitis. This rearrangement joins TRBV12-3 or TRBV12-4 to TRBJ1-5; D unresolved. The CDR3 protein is CASSRLSGLNQPQHF. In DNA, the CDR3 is TGTGCCAGCAGTCGCTTGTCGGGCCTCAATCAGCCCCAGCATTTT.